The 18 T cell receptor beta chains presented below share a single source sample, sequenced in a study of OX40 agonist ivuxolimab in advanced cancers. The assay was immunoSEQ multiplex PCR, and TCRdb's table has in-frame clones only and misses some. Of around 84,000 clones in the sample, around 80% were seen once. The sequenced sample was CD4+ or CD8+ T cells sorted from blood, obtained in a trial of the OX40 agonist ivuxolimab. The origin of the receptors is an adult with an advanced solid tumor such as melanoma, head and neck, liver or kidney cancer.

This rearrangement joins TRBV19 to TRBJ1-5; TRBD1 might be the D (6 bases). The V gene lost 4 bases and the J gene lost 0 bases, with 13 bases spanning the gap. The CDR3 consists of 16 residues. Germline loops: CDR1 LNHDA, CDR2 SQIVND (reference sequence). CDR3 bases: TGTGCCAGTAGTAGCCCCCCAGGGGATAGCAATCAGCCCCAGCATTTT. This codes for CASSSPPGDSNQPQHF.

The genes are TRBV7-8 and TRBJ2-7; no reliable D call. Germline lookup yields CDR1 SGHVS and CDR2 FQNEAQ. The CDR3 runs to 13 residues. V lost 5 bases and J 2 bases, leaving 10 bases between the germline ends. The CDR3 nucleotides read TGTGCCAGCAGCCAAGAGGTTCCCTACGAGCAGTACTTC. Encoded protein: CASSQEVPYEQYF.

CDR3 DNA sequence: TGTGCCAGTAGTATAGACTGGCGGGGGGGAGTCAATGAGCAGTTCTTC. It yields the protein CASSIDWRGGVNEQFF. The rearrangement links TRBV19 to TRBJ2-1, with TRBD2 matching over 9 bases. The CDR3 spans 16 residues. Losses at the gene ends were 0 bases for V and 6 bases for J; bases not matched to a gene: 6. Germline V gene lookup returns CDR1 LNHDA and CDR2 SQIVND (reference sequence).

The chain links TRBV5-1 to TRBJ2-1, with 9 bases lining up with TRBD2. There are 18 residues in the CDR3. The V gene end was trimmed by 0 bases and the J gene end by 0 bases; junction bases not matched to a gene: 7. Germline lookup yields CDR1 SGHRS and CDR2 YFSETQ. The CDR3 spells CASSLATSGTSSYNEQFF. DNA of the CDR3: TGCGCCAGCAGCTTGGCGACTAGCGGAACGAGCTCCTACAATGAGCAGTTCTTC.

This chain connects TRBV5-4 to TRBJ2-1; possibly TRBD1 for D (6 bases). Per germline, CDR1 SGHNT and CDR2 YYREEE (reference sequence). The CDR3 has 15 residues. Trimming cost V 0 bases and J 2 bases, with 9 bases left between them. CDR3 residues: CASSLAGVAYNEQFF. The DNA for the CDR3 is TGTGCCAGCAGCTTGGCAGGGGTGGCCTACAATGAGCAGTTCTTC.

The sample holds one count of this clone. J is TRBJ1-1 and V is TRBV30; no definite D call. This CDR3 is 12 amino acids long. The germline V gene has CDR1 GTSNPN and CDR2 SVGIG (reference sequence). V shed 4 bases and J shed 1 base, with 7 bases lying between them. This CDR3 reads CAWNWWNTEAFF. CDR3 nucleotide sequence: TGTGCCTGGAACTGGTGGAACACTGAAGCTTTCTTT.

In DNA form, the CDR3 reads TGTGCCAGCAGCCTAGACAGGGGAAGCACAGATACGCAGTATTTT. This encodes CASSLDRGSTDTQYF. This sequence joins TRBV5-6 and TRBJ2-3, with TRBD1 matching 8 bases. The CDR3 sequence is 15 residues long. Germline loops: CDR1 SGHDT, CDR2 YYEEEE. The junction had 4 bases not matched to a gene; V was cut back by 4 bases and J by 0 bases.

The gene calls are TRBV6-4 and TRBJ2-1, with TRBD1 matching over 8 bases. J gave up 9 bases and V 4 bases, and 14 bases lay outside the gene matches. The CDR3 is 16 amino acids. Germline CDR1 and CDR2: MRHNA and SNTAGT. CDR3 region: CASSAHQGAKRGEQFF. The CDR3 DNA is TGTGCCAGCAGTGCTCATCAGGGGGCGAAGAGGGGTGAGCAGTTCTTC.

This sequence joins TRBV11-2 and TRBJ2-1; perhaps TRBD2 as D (6 bases). Germline CDR1 reads SGHAT; CDR2 reads FQNNGV. The germline V and J ends were trimmed by 0 bases and 2 bases, with 8 bases remaining between them. CDR3 length: 15 residues. This CDR3 is CASSLDGGTYNEQFF. In DNA form, the CDR3 reads TGTGCCAGCAGCTTAGACGGGGGAACCTACAATGAGCAGTTCTTC.

The V call is TRBV6-5, the J call TRBJ1-4, with TRBD1 identical over 9 bases. J was trimmed by 7 bases and V by 1 base; bases with no gene match: 4. Germline V CDR1 and CDR2: MNHEY, SVGAGI. The CDR3 contains 15 residues. CDR3 in amino acids: CASSYFGTGSEKLFF. The CDR3 bases are TGTGCCAGCAGTTACTTCGGGACAGGGAGTGAAAAACTGTTTTTT.

The chain combines TRBV5-1 with TRBJ1-2; 10 bases agree with TRBD1. Germline loops: CDR1 SGHRS, CDR2 YFSETQ. J was trimmed by 4 bases and V by 4 bases; bases with no gene match: 10. The CDR3 spans 16 residues. This chain's CDR3 is CASSTAGTGVFYGYTF. CDR3 bases: TGCGCCAGCAGCACGGCCGGGACAGGGGTTTTCTATGGCTACACCTTC.

The genes are TRBV6-1 and TRBJ2-2; a weak D match, TRBD1 (6 bases). Germline CDR1 is MNHNS and CDR2 is SASEGT. V lost 6 bases to trimming and J lost 0 bases, with 11 bases between them. This CDR3 has 15 residues. The CDR3 region has the DNA TGTGCCAGCAGCGTACAGGGCGCGAACACCGGGGAGCTGTTTTTT. It yields the protein CASSVQGANTGELFF.

The chain carries TRBV29-1 and TRBJ1-5; D gene ambiguous. V dropped 5 bases and J dropped 4 bases, with 9 bases sitting between them. The CDR3 spans 12 residues. Germline V gene data show CDR1 as SQVTM and CDR2 as ANQGSEA. The CDR3 sequence is CSVQAENQPQHF. DNA of the CDR3: TGCAGCGTTCAAGCGGAAAATCAGCCCCAGCATTTT.

The CDR3 DNA is TGTGCCAGCAGTTTCGGGTTCAGAGTACAAGCCAAAAACATTCAGTACTTC. Protein product: CASSFGFRVQAKNIQYF. The chain couples TRBV28 to TRBJ2-4; D remains unclear. V was shortened by 3 bases and J by 0 bases, with 15 bases between the two germline ends. Germline V gene lookup returns CDR1 MDHEN and CDR2 SYDVKM. This CDR3 has 17 residues.

In nucleotides, the CDR3 is TGTGCCTGGAGGAGGACAGGGTGGGGTGAAAAACTGTTTTTT. Protein: CAWRRTGWGEKLFF. The chain is built from TRBV30 and TRBJ1-4; 8 nucleotides match TRBD1. V was pared by 3 bases and J by 7 bases, with 7 bases of the junction left unmatched. Germline CDR1 is GTSNPN and CDR2 is SVGIG (reference sequence). The CDR3 is 14 amino acids.

The rearrangement uses TRBV4-1 and TRBJ1-4; no firm D call. V was clipped by 4 bases and J by 5 bases, with 17 bases between them. Germline values: CDR1 MGHRA, CDR2 YSYEKL. This CDR3 is built from 16 residues. The CDR3 here is CASSLTSDGANEKLFF. DNA for the CDR3: TGCGCCAGCAGCCTGACTTCGGACGGAGCGAATGAAAAACTGTTTTTT.

The rearrangement joins TRBV6-5 to TRBJ2-6; 9 nucleotides align to TRBD1. The CDR3 is 15 amino acids. V gave up 10 bases and J gave up 1 base; unmatched junction bases: 5. CDR1 and CDR2 from the germline V gene are MNHEY and SVGAGI. CDR3 nucleotide sequence: TGTGCCACAGGGACAGGGCAATCTGGGGCCAACGTCCTGACTTTC. Translating gives CATGTGQSGANVLTF.

The chain employs TRBV27 and TRBJ2-2; weak D call: TRBD1 (6 bases). This CDR3 has 14 amino acids. Germline V gene data show CDR1 as MNHEY and CDR2 as SMNVEV (reference sequence). The V end was cut by 5 bases, the J end by 6 bases, with 13 bases between. The CDR3 region has the DNA TGTGCCAGCAGTCGCAGGGGTCAGGCCGGGGAGCTGTTTTTT. Its translation is CASSRRGQAGELFF.